A selection of T cell receptor beta chains follows, all from one sample in a study of fetal regulatory T cell absence and autoimmunity. TCRdb keeps only in-frame clones here, not all; method: immunoSEQ multiplex PCR. The repertoire includes about 95,000 clones, about 78% of them detected once, and 1.5% to 2.5% sits in the top ten. Sequencing was carried out using pancreas tissue. Source of these receptors: a male donor with IPEX syndrome. Each CDR3 is given with its conserved first and last residue. The D gene is left open where the match is weak. Clone size is shown for a subset of rows, as once, few, many or a class of expanded clone.

cdr3_length: 14
j_call: TRBJ1-5
d_call: TRBD1
clone_size: -
v_call: TRBV5-1
cdr3_nt: TGCGCCAGCAGCTTAGGGACAGGCAATCAGCCCCAGCATTTT
cdr3_aa: CASSLGTGNQPQHF

cdr3_length: 15
j_call: TRBJ2-5
d_call: TRBD2
clone_size: once
v_call: TRBV30
cdr3_nt: TGTGCCTGGAGGACCCGGGGGGGGCGGAAAGAGACCCAGTACTTC
cdr3_aa: CAWRTRGGRKETQYF

cdr3_length: 14
j_call: TRBJ1-2
d_call: TRBD1
clone_size: once
v_call: TRBV10-3
cdr3_nt: TGTGCCATCAGTGCCCCGACAGGGGGTTATGGCTACACCTTC
cdr3_aa: CAISAPTGGYGYTF

cdr3_length: 13
j_call: TRBJ1-5
d_call: TRBD1
clone_size: -
v_call: TRBV30
cdr3_nt: TGTGCCTGGGGCGGACAGGGAGTGCGGCCCCAGCATTTT
cdr3_aa: CAWGGQGVRPQHF

cdr3_length: 14
j_call: TRBJ1-5
d_call: -
clone_size: -
v_call: TRBV6-5
cdr3_nt: TGTGCCAGCAGTTACCTTAACAGGGATCAGCCCCAGCATTTT
cdr3_aa: CASSYLNRDQPQHF

cdr3_length: 15
j_call: TRBJ1-6
d_call: -
clone_size: -
v_call: TRBV7-2
cdr3_nt: TGTGCCAGCAGCTTAGGGCGGGCCAAAAATTCACCCCTCCACTTT
cdr3_aa: CASSLGRAKNSPLHF

cdr3_length: 18
j_call: TRBJ1-5
d_call: -
clone_size: -
v_call: TRBV2
cdr3_nt: TGTGCCAGCAGTCCCCGGGACCCAACCCTCCACACGATTCAGCCCCAGCATTTT
cdr3_aa: CASSPRDPTLHTIQPQHF

cdr3_length: 14
j_call: TRBJ2-2
d_call: -
clone_size: -
v_call: TRBV9
cdr3_nt: TGTGCCAGCAGCGTAGTTCTGGATACCGGGGAGCTGTTTTTT
cdr3_aa: CASSVVLDTGELFF

cdr3_length: 14
j_call: TRBJ1-1
d_call: -
clone_size: -
v_call: TRBV6-1
cdr3_nt: TGTGCCAGCAGGGAGCTCTTCATGAACACTGAAGCTTTCTTT
cdr3_aa: CASRELFMNTEAFF

cdr3_length: 12
j_call: TRBJ2-7
d_call: -
clone_size: -
v_call: TRBV6-5
cdr3_nt: TGTGCCAGCAGTTACTCACCCGACGAGCAGTACTTC
cdr3_aa: CASSYSPDEQYF

cdr3_length: 15
j_call: TRBJ2-7
d_call: TRBD1
clone_size: -
v_call: TRBV11-2
cdr3_nt: TGTGCCAGCAGCCGACTCCGGGACAGGCTTTACGAGCAGTACTTC
cdr3_aa: CASSRLRDRLYEQYF

cdr3_length: 15
j_call: TRBJ2-5
d_call: TRBD1
clone_size: -
v_call: TRBV7-7
cdr3_nt: TGTGCTAGCAGCTTAGAGACAGGGGGTACAGAGACCCAGTACTTC
cdr3_aa: CASSLETGGTETQYF

cdr3_length: 15
j_call: TRBJ1-5
d_call: -
clone_size: -
v_call: TRBV21-1
cdr3_nt: TGTGCCAGCAGCAAGGGCCGGGATAGCAATCAGCCCCAGCATTTT
cdr3_aa: CASSKGRDSNQPQHF

cdr3_length: 17
j_call: TRBJ1-1
d_call: -
clone_size: -
v_call: TRBV21-1
cdr3_nt: TGTGCCAGCAGCAAAGACGCAGGAAGGCTTCCGAACCCTGAAGCTTTCTTT
cdr3_aa: CASSKDAGRLPNPEAFF

cdr3_length: 16
j_call: TRBJ1-3
d_call: -
clone_size: -
v_call: TRBV5-4
cdr3_nt: TGTGCCAGCAGCTTTTATCCCCGCGGATCTGGAAACACCATATATTTT
cdr3_aa: CASSFYPRGSGNTIYF

cdr3_length: 14
j_call: TRBJ2-5
d_call: TRBD2
clone_size: -
v_call: TRBV14
cdr3_nt: TGTGCCAGCAGCCACACGGGAGGGAGGGAGACCCAGTACTTC
cdr3_aa: CASSHTGGRETQYF

cdr3_length: 12
j_call: TRBJ1-4
d_call: -
clone_size: -
v_call: TRBV19
cdr3_nt: TGTGCCAGTAGTATCCACCATGAAAAACTGTTTTTT
cdr3_aa: CASSIHHEKLFF

cdr3_length: 16
j_call: TRBJ1-3
d_call: -
clone_size: -
v_call: TRBV7-2
cdr3_nt: TGTGCCAGCACTCTGCCAGGGGCCATCTCTGGAAACACCATATATTTT
cdr3_aa: CASTLPGAISGNTIYF

cdr3_length: 14
j_call: TRBJ2-7
d_call: TRBD2
clone_size: -
v_call: TRBV11-1
cdr3_nt: TGTGCCAGCAGCTCGGGACTAGCTGTCTACGAGCAGTACTTC
cdr3_aa: CASSSGLAVYEQYF

cdr3_length: 15
j_call: TRBJ2-1
d_call: TRBD2
clone_size: -
v_call: TRBV5-1
cdr3_nt: TGCGCCAGCAGCACGACTAGCGGGGGGTACAATGAGCAGTTCTTC
cdr3_aa: CASSTTSGGYNEQFF

cdr3_length: 15
j_call: TRBJ1-2
d_call: -
clone_size: once
v_call: TRBV7-2
cdr3_nt: TGTGCCAGCAGCTTGGTACAGGGAGGATCCTATGGCTACACCTTC
cdr3_aa: CASSLVQGGSYGYTF

cdr3_length: 17
j_call: TRBJ2-5
d_call: -
clone_size: -
v_call: TRBV4-1
cdr3_nt: TGCGCCAGCAGCCAAGGCGTTTTTGTCCGGGGAAGGCAGACCCAGTACTTC
cdr3_aa: CASSQGVFVRGRQTQYF

cdr3_length: 13
j_call: TRBJ2-7
d_call: -
clone_size: -
v_call: TRBV23-1
cdr3_nt: TGCGCCAGCAGTCAAAGGGGTGTGGGGGAGCAGTACTTC
cdr3_aa: CASSQRGVGEQYF

cdr3_length: 12
j_call: TRBJ2-7
d_call: TRBD1
clone_size: many
v_call: TRBV7-9
cdr3_nt: TGTGCCAGCAGCCCGACAGGGAACGAGCAGTACTTC
cdr3_aa: CASSPTGNEQYF

cdr3_length: 15
j_call: TRBJ2-7
d_call: TRBD1
clone_size: -
v_call: TRBV4-1
cdr3_nt: TGCGCCAGCAGCCCGGAACCGGGACAGCTCTACGAGCAGTACTTC
cdr3_aa: CASSPEPGQLYEQYF

cdr3_length: 15
j_call: TRBJ2-7
d_call: TRBD2
clone_size: -
v_call: TRBV9
cdr3_nt: TGTGCCAGCAGCTCCGGGACTAGCGAGTCCTACGAGCAGTACTTC
cdr3_aa: CASSSGTSESYEQYF

cdr3_length: 14
j_call: TRBJ1-2
d_call: -
clone_size: -
v_call: TRBV4-1
cdr3_nt: TGCGCCAGCAGCCAAGATTCTCGGGCGCTCGGCTACACCTTC
cdr3_aa: CASSQDSRALGYTF

cdr3_length: 13
j_call: TRBJ2-7
d_call: -
clone_size: -
v_call: TRBV30
cdr3_nt: TGTGCCTGGAGTCTAGCAGATCCCTACGAGCAGTACTTC
cdr3_aa: CAWSLADPYEQYF

cdr3_length: 13
j_call: TRBJ1-6
d_call: TRBD1
clone_size: few
v_call: TRBV2
cdr3_nt: TGTGCCAGCAGTGGGACAGGGTATTCACCCCTCCACTTT
cdr3_aa: CASSGTGYSPLHF

cdr3_length: 15
j_call: TRBJ1-4
d_call: TRBD1
clone_size: -
v_call: TRBV18
cdr3_nt: TGTGCCAGCTCACCACCGACAGGGGGGTTTGAAAAACTGTTTTTT
cdr3_aa: CASSPPTGGFEKLFF

cdr3_length: 15
j_call: TRBJ2-1
d_call: -
clone_size: -
v_call: TRBV27
cdr3_nt: TGTGCCAGCAGTTTAGATGGGGGCTCCTACAATGAGCAGTTCTTC
cdr3_aa: CASSLDGGSYNEQFF

cdr3_length: 14
j_call: TRBJ2-7
d_call: TRBD1
clone_size: -
v_call: TRBV19
cdr3_nt: TGTGCCAGTAGTATACGGGACAGGTCCTACGAGCAGTACTTC
cdr3_aa: CASSIRDRSYEQYF

cdr3_length: 17
j_call: TRBJ1-6
d_call: -
clone_size: -
v_call: TRBV4-3
cdr3_nt: TGCGCCAGCAGCCAAGATCGACGGTCTAACTATAATTCACCCCTCCACTTT
cdr3_aa: CASSQDRRSNYNSPLHF

cdr3_length: 12
j_call: TRBJ1-2
d_call: TRBD1
clone_size: -
v_call: TRBV29-1
cdr3_nt: TGCAGCGTTAGCCGGGACAGTAATGGCTACACCTTC
cdr3_aa: CSVSRDSNGYTF

cdr3_length: 15
j_call: TRBJ2-2
d_call: -
clone_size: -
v_call: TRBV6-5
cdr3_nt: TGTGCCAGCAGTGCTACAGGGTGGGGCACCGGGGAGCTGTTTTTT
cdr3_aa: CASSATGWGTGELFF

cdr3_length: 13
j_call: TRBJ1-4
d_call: -
clone_size: -
v_call: TRBV15
cdr3_nt: TGTGCCACCTCGGGCTGGCCGGATGAAAAACTGTTTTTT
cdr3_aa: CATSGWPDEKLFF

cdr3_length: 12
j_call: TRBJ2-7
d_call: -
clone_size: -
v_call: TRBV2
cdr3_nt: TGTGCCAGCAGGCTAGCGCCCTACGAGCAGTACTTC
cdr3_aa: CASRLAPYEQYF